One sample yielded the 11 T cell receptor beta chains listed below, sequenced in a study of T-cell memory formation after mild COVID-19. TCRdb used MiXCR to reprocess the 5' RACE reads, holding one entry per CDR3 protein. Seen here are more than 400,000 distinct CDR3 sequences, roughly 20% observed once, and the top ten hold 12%. The sample taken for sequencing was PBMCs or a T cell subset sorted from them (not recorded which). Receptors originate from an adult woman who had mild COVID-19 (a few samples of this study predate the infection). Cell type and time point are not known.

The chain uses TRBV12-5 and TRBJ2-7; tentatively, D is TRBD1 (6 bases). The V gene lost 0 bases and the J gene lost 5 bases, with 23 bases spanning the gap. This CDR3 contains 18 residues. Germline CDR1 reads LGHNT; CDR2 reads FRNRAP. The CDR3: CASGLVHYGQSSNDEQYF. DNA of the CDR3: TGTGCTAGTGGTTTGGTTCATTACGGACAGTCATCGAACGACGAGCAGTACTTC. Complete variable domain (other parts from reference TRBV12-5 and TRBJ2-7): DARVTQTPRHKVTEMGQEVTMRCQPILGHNTVFWYRQTMMQGLELLAYFRNRAPLDDSGMPKDRFSAEMPDATLATLKIQPSEPRDSAVYFCASGLVHYGQSSNDEQYFGPGTRLTVT.

DNA of the CDR3: TGTGCCAGCAGCTTAAGGGGTAGCGGGGGAGATACGCAGTATTTT. It encodes CASSLRGSGGDTQYF. The V gene is TRBV7-3, the J gene TRBJ2-3; 9 bases match TRBD2. J was trimmed by 5 bases and V by 1 base; bases with no gene match: 4. CDR1 is SGHTA and CDR2 is FQGTGA in the germline V gene. CDR3 size: 15 residues.

A few counts support this clonotype. The rearrangement joins TRBV5-1 to TRBJ2-1; 9 bases map to TRBD2. Trimming took 0 bases from V and 0 from J; bases not matched to a gene: 7. The germline V gene encodes CDR1 SGHRS and CDR2 YFSETQ. This CDR3 is built from 18 residues. The DNA of the CDR3 is TGCGCCAGCAGCTTGGCCGGAAGCGGGGGGTCCTCCTACAATGAGCAGTTCTTC. Its translation: CASSLAGSGGSSYNEQFF.

The V call is TRBV29-1, the J call TRBJ2-3; D not resolved. Trimming removed 4 bases at V and 2 bases at J, with 4 bases between. The V gene's germline CDR1 is SQVTM and CDR2 ANQGSEA. CDR3 length: 11 residues. CDR3 amino acids: CSVGDTDTQYF. CDR3 in DNA: TGCAGCGTTGGAGACACAGATACGCAGTATTTT.

This chain joins TRBV18 and TRBJ2-1; 14 bases are a match to TRBD2. The CDR3 length is 19 residues. The J segment lost 0 bases and the V segment lost 6 bases, leaving 10 bases of the junction unmatched. CDR1 is KGHSH and CDR2 is LQKENI in the germline V gene. CDR3 nucleotides: TGTGCCAGCTCCCAGCCTAGACTAGCGGGGGGGAGCTCCTACAATGAGCAGTTCTTC. Its protein is CASSQPRLAGGSSYNEQFF.

This clonotype was observed a few times. The chain recombines TRBV27 with TRBJ2-7, with D hard to call. Trimming cost V 6 bases and J 6 bases, with 18 bases left between them. CDR1 and CDR2 (germline): MNHEY, SMNVEV (reference sequence). This CDR3 is 14 amino acids long. CDR3 sequence (DNA): TGTGCCAGCAGCCCAAGTTGGGGATTACGCGAGCAGTACTTC. This translates into CASSPSWGLREQYF.

V usage is TRBV20-1 and J usage is TRBJ1-1; D is ambiguous. This CDR3 region has 13 residues. Germline CDR1 DFQATT, CDR2 SNEGSKA (reference sequence). The V and J ends lost 4 bases and 5 bases respectively, with 14 bases between them. This CDR3 reads CSAKQPGGTEAFF. The CDR3 nucleotides read TGCAGTGCTAAACAGCCAGGCGGTACTGAAGCTTTCTTT.

The sample holds a few counts of this clonotype. The rearrangement joins TRBV29-1 to TRBJ2-2; a weak D match, TRBD1 (6 bases). Per germline, CDR1 SQVTM and CDR2 ANQGSEA. This CDR3 comprises 17 residues. Trimming left V 0 bases short and J 4 bases short, with 18 bases between. DNA of the CDR3: TGCAGCGTTGAAGATTCCAGTGGGAGAGGGGGCACCGGGGAGCTGTTTTTT. Its translation is CSVEDSSGRGGTGELFF.

V usage is TRBV12-3 or TRBV12-4 and J usage is TRBJ2-7; possible D gene TRBD1, 5 bases. With 2 bases removed from V and 2 bases from J, the gap between germline ends came to 19 bases. This CDR3 is 17 amino acids long. The CDR3 region has the DNA TGTGCCAGCAGTTTACGCCTGACAGCGACATCCACCTACGAGCAGTACTTC. Protein: CASSLRLTATSTYEQYF.

This clonotype has only a few counts. J is TRBJ2-3 and V is TRBV9; 11 bases match TRBD2. CDR1 and CDR2 (germline): SGDLS, YYNGEE. CDR3 length: 18 amino acids. The V segment lost 3 bases and the J segment 2 bases; nucleotides outside the gene matches: 11. The CDR3 loop is CASSDSRTSGGSTDTQYF. DNA for the CDR3: TGTGCCAGCAGCGACTCCCGAACTAGCGGGGGTTCCACAGATACGCAGTATTTT.

V gene TRBV6-2 or TRBV6-3 combines with J gene TRBJ2-1; TRBD1 or TRBD2 may be the D gene (5 bases each). This CDR3 contains 14 residues. The germline gives CDR1 MNHEY, CDR2 SVGEGT. Between the trimmed V and J ends, which lost 2 bases and 4 bases, there was a span of 9 bases. The CDR3 here is CASSYRGPYNEQFF. CDR3 coding DNA: TGTGCCAGCAGTTACAGGGGACCGTACAATGAGCAGTTCTTC.